This T cell receptor beta chain was captured in a study of CXCR3-negative and CXCR3-positive naive CD8 T cells. Study-level points and caveats: Unlike memory cells, which differed, naive CXCR3-negative and CXCR3-positive cells had similar TRBV-TRBJ usage.

Comment on this clonotype: Its target is not known.

UMI labels and 5' RACE were used to prepare the TRB cDNA libraries. For each CDR3 protein, TCRdb gives one entry from its re-call of the 5' RACE reads, without DNA. The sample includes roughly 48,000 distinct CDR3 sequences. CDR1 SGHDN and CDR2 FVKESK come from the germline V gene. The CDR3 is made up of 13 amino acids. Each CD8+ T cell subset was sorted in triplicate, 330,000 or so cells each. This chain connects TRBV14 to TRBJ2-3; TCRdb's D call, TRBD2, is unchecked because there is no DNA. This clonotype was sampled from a human donor in good health. Some clones in this sample may be carry-over from other donors' samples. Sequenced: memory CD8+ T cells from blood. The CDR3 here is CASSLWRDDTQYF.